The 13 T cell receptor beta chains below were found in one sample sequenced in a study of long-term antiretroviral therapy in people with HIV. The assay used was immunoSEQ (version v3.0), run at survey level. The method was immunoSEQ multiplex PCR; TCRdb's version includes in-frame clones alone and lacks a portion of them. This table holds roughly 28,000 clones, around 90% found once. Sequences were derived from unsorted PBMCs, sampled around 5 years after starting antiretroviral therapy. These receptors originate from a woman in her forties with HIV.

The V and J genes are TRBV27 and TRBJ2-7; 7 bases agree with TRBD2. The CDR3 consists of 14 residues. The germline V gene encodes CDR1 MNHEY and CDR2 SMNVEV (reference sequence). Trimming cost V 7 bases and J 2 bases; bases outside gene matches: 8. Here the CDR3 DNA reads TGTGCCAGCACCAAGACTAGCCCCCCCTACGAGCAGTACTTC. Translating it yields CASTKTSPPYEQYF.

The chain combines TRBV5-6 with TRBJ2-1, with 11 bases aligning to TRBD2. Germline V gives CDR1 SGHDT, CDR2 YYEEEE. Trimming removed 0 bases from V and 5 bases from J; junction bases left unmatched: 1. CDR3 length: 15 residues. The CDR3 region is CASSLVLAGDNEQFF. The DNA of the CDR3 is TGTGCCAGCAGCTTGGTACTAGCGGGGGACAATGAGCAGTTCTTC.

The chain combines TRBV7-2 with TRBJ2-3, with 7 nucleotides matching TRBD2. V dropped 1 base and J dropped 1; count of bases not matched to a gene: 5. The CDR3 sequence is 16 residues long. The germline gives CDR1 SGHTA, CDR2 FQGNSA. The CDR3 bases are TGTGCCAGCAGCTTAGTTCCGGCGGGGGGCACAGATACGCAGTATTTT. This sequence encodes CASSLVPAGGTDTQYF.

The J gene is TRBJ1-2, the V gene TRBV28; D might be TRBD1 (5 bases). V lost 5 bases, J lost 2 bases, and 9 bases lay in between. The germline V gene has CDR1 MDHEN and CDR2 SYDVKM. CDR3 size: 13 residues. The CDR3 loop reads CASSGGVNYGYTF. CDR3 sequence (DNA): TGTGCCAGCAGTGGGGGGGTCAACTATGGCTACACCTTC.

Turning to this clone: The junction differs from germline at one of its ends, possibly a read error. Other DNA sequences in the sample encode the same CDR3. The V call is TRBV29-1, the J call TRBJ2-3, with 12 bases aligning to TRBD1. Per germline, CDR1 SQVTM and CDR2 ANQGSEA. The CDR3 loop spans 16 amino acids. CDR3 coding DNA: TGCAGCGTTGGCGCCCCCGGGACAGGGGGCACTGATACGCAGTATTTT. It yields the protein CSVGAPGTGGTDTQYF.

This clone came up once. This chain connects TRBV9 to TRBJ2-3; 15 bases align to TRBD2. Germline CDR1 SGDLS, CDR2 YYNGEE. The CDR3 sequence is 20 residues long. Germline trimming cut 3 bases from V and 2 bases from J; bases unmatched to any gene: 13. CDR3 in DNA: TGTGCCAGCAGCGGGCTACTACCGGGACTAGCGGGGGGAAACACAGATACGCAGTATTTT. This codes for CASSGLLPGLAGGNTDTQYF.

The gene calls are TRBV4-2 and TRBJ2-2; D may be TRBD2 (5 bases). The germline gives CDR1 LGHNA, CDR2 YNFKEQ. Between the trimmed V and J ends, which lost 4 bases and 7 bases, there was a span of 13 bases. The CDR3 is 14 amino acids. In nucleotides, the CDR3 is TGTGCCAGCAGCCGGGCCCTCGAGGGCGGGGAGCTGTTTTTT. It translates to CASSRALEGGELFF.

V usage is TRBV19 and J usage is TRBJ2-5, with 14 bases lining up with TRBD2. With 8 bases clipped from V and 2 bases from J, the junction kept 4 bases outside the gene matches. CDR3 length equals 15 residues. CDR1 is LNHDA and CDR2 is SQIVND in the germline V gene (reference sequence). Here the CDR3 reads CASQGLAGGQETQYF. CDR3 nucleotides: TGTGCCAGTCAAGGACTAGCGGGAGGACAAGAGACCCAGTACTTC.

About this clone: This CDR3 is also generated by other DNA sequences in the sample. The V and J genes are TRBV7-8 and TRBJ2-7; no definite D call. The CDR3 covers 13 residues. Germline loops: CDR1 SGHVS, CDR2 FQNEAQ. V shed 1 base and J shed 2 bases, with 6 bases lying between them. CDR3 coding DNA: TGTGCCAGCAGCTTAGATAGGGCCTACGAGCAGTACTTC. Translating it yields CASSLDRAYEQYF.

The CDR3 nucleotides read TGTGCCAGCAGCTTGTTACCGGAAGAGACCCAGTACTTC. Amino acid sequence: CASSLLPEETQYF. This chain joins TRBV5-6 and TRBJ2-5, with D unresolved. CDR1 and CDR2 from the germline V gene are SGHDT and YYEEEE. This CDR3 region has 13 residues. V was clipped by 1 base and J by 3 bases, with 7 bases between them. Full variable domain (remainder filled in from reference TRBV5-6 and TRBJ2-5): DAGVTQSPTHLIKTRGQQVTLRCSPKSGHDTVSWYQQALGQGPQFIFQYYEEEERQRGNFPDRFSGHQFPNYSSELNVNALLLGDSALYLCASSLLPEETQYFGPGTRLLVL.

V is TRBV7-7 and J is TRBJ2-3; D is ambiguous. Germline values: CDR1 SSHAT, CDR2 FNYEAQ (reference sequence). V was trimmed by 5 bases and J by 8 bases, leaving 11 bases between them. There are 12 residues in the CDR3. The CDR3 nucleotides read TGTGCCAGCAGCCCCGATAGTCGTACGCAGTATTTT. It yields the protein CASSPDSRTQYF.

This clone was seen only once. The chain uses TRBV5-1 and TRBJ2-6; D may be TRBD1 (5 bases). The CDR3 length is 14 residues. Germline assignment: CDR1 SGHRS and CDR2 YFSETQ. Trimming removed 4 bases at V and 3 bases at J, with 8 bases between. The CDR3 DNA follows: TGCGCCAGCAGCCCGCAGGGTGGGGCCAACGTCCTGACTTTC. Encoded protein: CASSPQGGANVLTF.

The chain is built from TRBV6-6 and TRBJ1-1; D call uncertain. The CDR3 spans 14 residues. V dropped 2 bases and J dropped 6 bases, with 13 bases sitting between them. Looked up from germline, CDR1 is MNHNY and CDR2 is SVGAGI (reference sequence). The CDR3 DNA is TGTGCCAGCAGTTACGGGCTCCAAGTGGCTGAAGCTTTCTTT. Amino acids: CASSYGLQVAEAFF.